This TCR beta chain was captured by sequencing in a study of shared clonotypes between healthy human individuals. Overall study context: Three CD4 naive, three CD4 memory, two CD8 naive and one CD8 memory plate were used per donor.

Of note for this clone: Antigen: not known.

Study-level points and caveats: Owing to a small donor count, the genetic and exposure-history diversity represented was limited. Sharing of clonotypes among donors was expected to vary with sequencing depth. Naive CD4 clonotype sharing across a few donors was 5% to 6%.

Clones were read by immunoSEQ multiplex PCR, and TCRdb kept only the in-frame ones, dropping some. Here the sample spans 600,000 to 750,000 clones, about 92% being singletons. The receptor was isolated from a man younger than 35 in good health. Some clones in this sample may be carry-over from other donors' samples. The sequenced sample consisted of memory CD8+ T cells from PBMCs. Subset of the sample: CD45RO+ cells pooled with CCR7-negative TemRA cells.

In nucleotides, the CDR3 is TGTGCCAGCAGACAGGACAGTCTTGGCTACACCTTC. As protein: CASRQDSLGYTF. The chain couples TRBV6-1 to TRBJ1-2, with D tentatively TRBD1 (6 bases). The V end lost 6 bases, the J end lost 7 bases, and 12 bases lay between the germline ends. The CDR3 is 12 residues long. Germline V lookup: CDR1 MNHNS, CDR2 SASEGT.